This T cell receptor beta chain was recovered during a study of blood T cell repertoires in COVID-19. Study context: T cells, B-cell-depleted T cells, or PBMCs supplied cDNA or gDNA.

The method was immunoSEQ multiplex PCR; TCRdb's version includes in-frame clones alone and lacks a portion of them. The sample shows under 250,000 clones, over 80% of them seen only once. In its sample, this clone was seen once. The specimen sequenced was peripheral blood. This TCR was recovered from a man in his thirties or forties with COVID-19, enrolled during active disease.

The CDR3 nucleotides read TGTGCCAGCAGTGTAGCGTCGACTTTGGGCGAGCAGTACTTC. Amino acids: CASSVASTLGEQYF. The J gene is TRBJ2-7, the V gene TRBV28; maybe TRBD2 (5 bases). CDR1 and CDR2 from the germline V gene are MDHEN and SYDVKM. The CDR3 extends over 14 amino acids. Trimming pared 5 bases from V and 6 bases from J, leaving 17 bases between.